Following are 23 T cell receptor beta chains from one sample sequenced in a study of T-cell memory formation after mild COVID-19. TCRdb re-analysed the 5' RACE reads in MiXCR, keeping a single row per CDR3 protein. The sample consists of some 450,000 distinct CDR3 sequences, roughly 18% of them appearing once. Sequencing was done on a sample of PBMCs or a T cell subset sorted from them (not recorded which). These receptors were taken from a man between 18 and 29 years old who had mild COVID-19 (a few samples of this study predate the infection). Cell type and time point are not known.

The chain has TRBV6-5 and TRBJ1-2; D is undetermined. Trimming cost V 1 base and J 2 bases, with 8 bases left between them. Germline assignment: CDR1 MNHEY and CDR2 SVGAGI. The CDR3 loop spans 14 amino acids. The CDR3: CASSYWKGNYGYTF. CDR3 DNA sequence: TGTGCCAGCAGTTACTGGAAAGGAAACTATGGCTACACCTTC.

The chain combines TRBV6-4 with TRBJ1-1, with 7 nucleotides matching TRBD1. The junction had 7 bases not matched to a gene; V was cut back by 3 bases and J by 6 bases. Per germline, CDR1 MRHNA and CDR2 SNTAGT. The CDR3 has 14 residues. DNA for the CDR3: TGTGCCAGCAGTGATCGCCCGGGACAGCCTGAAGCTTTCTTT. It encodes CASSDRPGQPEAFF.

The table lists this clonotype with a few counts. V is TRBV6-5 and J is TRBJ2-3; D is unclear. CDR3 size: 14 residues. Between the trimmed V and J ends, which lost 6 bases and 5 bases, there was a span of 15 bases. The germline V gene has CDR1 MNHEY and CDR2 SVGAGI. The CDR3 nucleotides read TGTGCCAGCAGCCCCCAATATAACGTAGATACGCAGTATTTT. Translating it yields CASSPQYNVDTQYF.

There are a few counts of this clonotype. The chain employs TRBV24-1 and TRBJ2-1; weak D call: TRBD2 (6 bases). V was trimmed by 6 bases and J by 3 bases, leaving 8 bases between them. Germline V gives CDR1 KGHDR, CDR2 SFDVKD. This CDR3 contains 13 residues. The CDR3 nucleotides are TGTGCCACCAGTCGGCGGGGCTACAATGAGCAGTTCTTC. It translates to CATSRRGYNEQFF.

This clonotype has more than one count but fewer than ten. The chain has TRBV7-9 and TRBJ1-5; D may be TRBD1 (6 bases). This CDR3 spans 12 amino acids. Germline V gene sequence: CDR1 SEHNR, CDR2 FQNEAQ (reference sequence). DNA of the CDR3: TGTGCTGTGGAAAGGGGGAATCAGCCCCAGCATTTT. Residues: CAVERGNQPQHF. The full variable domain, completed using reference TRBV7-9 and TRBJ1-5, is DTGVSQNPRHKITKRGQNVTFRCDPISEHNRLYWYRQTLGQGPEFLTYFQNEAQLEKSRLLSDRFSAERPKGSFSTLEIQRTEQGDSAMYLCAVERGNQPQHFGDGTRLSIL.

The V and J genes are TRBV5-1 and TRBJ1-2, with a possible D match to TRBD1 (6 bases). V dropped 0 bases and J dropped 6 bases, with 12 bases sitting between them. This CDR3 has 14 residues. Germline V gene data show CDR1 as SGHRS and CDR2 as YFSETQ. The CDR3 sequence: CASSLEGRGDGYTF. CDR3 DNA sequence: TGCGCCAGCAGCTTGGAAGGCAGGGGAGATGGCTACACCTTC.

The chain links TRBV6-5 to TRBJ1-2, with D tentatively TRBD1 (5 bases). Germline lookup yields CDR1 MNHEY and CDR2 SVGAGI. Trimming left V 6 bases short and J 0 bases short, with 17 bases between. This CDR3 contains 16 residues. The CDR3 region has the DNA TGTGCCAGCAGATCCCACCCGTGGGGCTCTAACTATGGCTACACCTTC. This gives the protein CASRSHPWGSNYGYTF.

The chain couples TRBV28 to TRBJ2-7; D is uncertain. V was pared by 7 bases and J by 4 bases, with 17 bases between. Looked up from germline, CDR1 is MDHEN and CDR2 is SYDVKM. The CDR3 covers 14 residues. CDR3 in amino acids: CASIPQAGRYEQYV. The CDR3 nucleotides are TGTGCCAGCATTCCGCAGGCAGGAAGGTACGAGCAGTACGTC.

The sample holds one count of this clonotype. This rearrangement joins TRBV10-3 to TRBJ2-6, with D tentatively TRBD1 or TRBD2 (5 bases each). This CDR3 has 14 residues. V lost 6 bases to trimming and J lost 2 bases, with 8 bases between them. Germline CDR1 ENHRY, CDR2 SYGVKD. The CDR3 here is CAIRGDAGANVLTF. The CDR3 DNA sequence: TGTGCCATCAGGGGGGATGCTGGGGCCAACGTCCTGACTTTC.

The chain recombines TRBV2 with TRBJ1-2, with D possibly being TRBD1 (6 bases). The CDR3 spans 15 residues. Germline V gives CDR1 SNHLY, CDR2 FYNNEI. The germline V and J ends were trimmed by 4 bases and 1 base, with 13 bases remaining between them. Here the CDR3 DNA reads TGTGCCAGCAGTGTTTACAGGGCGGTTAACTATGGCTACACCTTC. Translation: CASSVYRAVNYGYTF.

The chain links TRBV6-2 or TRBV6-3 to TRBJ2-5; D perhaps matches TRBD2 (5 bases). The V end was cut by 2 bases, the J end by 12 bases, with 13 bases between. Germline V gene sequence: CDR1 MNHEY, CDR2 SVGEGT. This CDR3 spans 12 amino acids. CDR3 sequence (DNA): TGTGCCAGCAGTTACCGAGACCAGAGGGAGTACTTC. This codes for CASSYRDQREYF.

This clonotype was detected a few times. This chain joins TRBV5-1 and TRBJ2-7; 10 nucleotides match TRBD2. Germline V gene lookup returns CDR1 SGHRS and CDR2 YFSETQ. This CDR3 spans 16 amino acids. Trimming took 4 bases from V and 0 from J; bases not matched to a gene: 7. The CDR3 region is CASSPTSGASSYEQYF. The CDR3 DNA reads TGCGCCAGCAGCCCAACTAGCGGGGCCAGCTCCTACGAGCAGTACTTC.

This clonotype appeared a few times. The V gene is TRBV6-5, the J gene TRBJ1-5; D may be TRBD1 (6 bases). V dropped 6 bases and J dropped 8 bases, with 17 bases sitting between them. Germline CDR1 and CDR2: MNHEY and SVGAGI. The CDR3 is 14 amino acids. CDR3 nucleotide sequence: TGTGCCAGCAGAAAACAGGGAGGGAGAGAGCCCCAGCATTTT. As protein: CASRKQGGREPQHF.

In its sample, this clonotype was seen many times. The junction differs from germline at one of its ends, possibly a read error. The V call is TRBV5-1, the J call TRBJ1-1; unclear D gene. The V gene's germline CDR1 is SGHRS and CDR2 YFSETQ. The CDR3 is 13 residues long. DNA for the CDR3: TGTGCCAGCAGCTTAGGAATGAACACTGAAGCTTTCTTT. The encoded protein is CASSLGMNTEAFF.

The CDR3 DNA reads as TGTGCCAGCAGCCAACTGTGGGGGTTGGGCACTGAAGCTTTCTTT. It encodes CASSQLWGLGTEAFF. This chain connects TRBV7-9 to TRBJ1-1; tentatively, D is TRBD1 (5 bases). With 5 bases removed from V and 4 bases from J, the gap between germline ends came to 17 bases. The CDR3 length is 15 residues. CDR1 and CDR2 from the germline V gene are SEHNR and FQNEAQ (reference sequence).

This clonotype occurred a few times. The V and J genes are TRBV7-2 and TRBJ1-1; 9 bases map to TRBD1. In germline, CDR1 is SGHTA, CDR2 FQGNSA. V shed 5 bases, J shed 0 bases, and the junction held 1 base outside the gene matches. The CDR3 is 14 amino acids. In DNA form, the CDR3 reads TGTGCCAGCAGCGGACAGGGGTTGAACACTGAAGCTTTCTTT. Protein sequence: CASSGQGLNTEAFF.

This clonotype was counted a few times. This rearrangement joins TRBV7-9 to TRBJ1-1; 9 positions match TRBD1. CDR1 is SEHNR and CDR2 is FQNEAQ in the germline V gene (reference sequence). Trimming cost V 6 bases and J 0 bases; bases outside gene matches: 11. This CDR3 has 17 amino acids. CDR3 bases: TGTGCCAGCAGACCTCCCGGGACAGGGATAATGAACACTGAAGCTTTCTTT. Translated, it gives CASRPPGTGIMNTEAFF. The whole variable domain, remainder taken from reference TRBV7-9 and TRBJ1-1, is DTGVSQNPRHKITKRGQNVTFRCDPISEHNRLYWYRQTLGQGPEFLTYFQNEAQLEKSRLLSDRFSAERPKGSFSTLEIQRTEQGDSAMYLCASRPPGTGIMNTEAFFGQGTRLTVV.

V is TRBV4-3 and J is TRBJ2-3; 11 bases line up with TRBD2. CDR1 is LGHNA, CDR2 YSLEER, per germline. Trimming at V came to 1 base and at J to 4 bases, leaving 4 bases not matched to a gene. This CDR3 is built from 16 residues. The CDR3 bases are TGCGCCAGCAGCCAAGGTCTTAGCGGGGGGGCAGATACGCAGTATTTT. It is translated as CASSQGLSGGADTQYF.

As DNA, the CDR3 is TGTGCCAGCAAAGTCACAAGAACTGAAGCTTTCTTT. Its protein is CASKVTRTEAFF. The rearrangement uses TRBV6-6 and TRBJ1-1, with D uncertain. Germline V gives CDR1 MNHNY, CDR2 SVGAGI (reference sequence). This CDR3 comprises 12 residues. Trimming took 7 bases from V and 5 from J, leaving 11 bases between them.

This chain uses TRBV5-1 with TRBJ2-2; 9 nucleotides align to TRBD2. After removal of 4 bases from V and 1 base from J, the junction contained 5 bases not matched to a gene. Germline CDR1 and CDR2: SGHRS and YFSETQ. The CDR3 runs 16 residues. CDR3 in DNA: TGCGCCAGCAGCGTCATACTAGCGGGGAACACCGGGGAGCTGTTTTTT. Its translation is CASSVILAGNTGELFF.

CDR3 loop: CASSQVSLGQGDTGELFF. The DNA of the CDR3 is TGTGCCAGCAGCCAAGTATCATTAGGACAGGGAGACACCGGGGAGCTGTTTTTT. V and J are TRBV3-1 and TRBJ2-2, with 8 bases identical to TRBD1. Trimming at V came to 1 base and at J to 3 bases, leaving 10 bases not matched to a gene. The CDR3 loop spans 18 amino acids. Germline assignment: CDR1 LGHDT and CDR2 YNNKEL (reference sequence).

This clonotype was seen only once. The V gene is TRBV11-2, the J gene TRBJ2-3; the D is unclear. The germline CDR1 and CDR2 sequences are SGHAT and FQNNGV. The CDR3 consists of 15 residues. Trimming pared 1 base from V and 4 bases from J, leaving 12 bases between. In nucleotides, the CDR3 is TGTGCCAGCAGCTTAGTATGGTGGGCCGCAGATACGCAGTATTTT. Its protein product is CASSLVWWAADTQYF.

This clonotype was recorded many times. The gene calls are TRBV5-1 and TRBJ2-3; 10 positions agree with TRBD2. The CDR3 covers 16 residues. V shed 4 bases, J shed 4 bases, and the junction held 9 bases outside the gene matches. CDR1 is SGHRS and CDR2 is YFSETQ in the germline V gene. The CDR3 DNA is TGCGCCAGCAGCGCTATAGCGGGGGGCCTTGCAGATACGCAGTATTTT. This translates into CASSAIAGGLADTQYF.